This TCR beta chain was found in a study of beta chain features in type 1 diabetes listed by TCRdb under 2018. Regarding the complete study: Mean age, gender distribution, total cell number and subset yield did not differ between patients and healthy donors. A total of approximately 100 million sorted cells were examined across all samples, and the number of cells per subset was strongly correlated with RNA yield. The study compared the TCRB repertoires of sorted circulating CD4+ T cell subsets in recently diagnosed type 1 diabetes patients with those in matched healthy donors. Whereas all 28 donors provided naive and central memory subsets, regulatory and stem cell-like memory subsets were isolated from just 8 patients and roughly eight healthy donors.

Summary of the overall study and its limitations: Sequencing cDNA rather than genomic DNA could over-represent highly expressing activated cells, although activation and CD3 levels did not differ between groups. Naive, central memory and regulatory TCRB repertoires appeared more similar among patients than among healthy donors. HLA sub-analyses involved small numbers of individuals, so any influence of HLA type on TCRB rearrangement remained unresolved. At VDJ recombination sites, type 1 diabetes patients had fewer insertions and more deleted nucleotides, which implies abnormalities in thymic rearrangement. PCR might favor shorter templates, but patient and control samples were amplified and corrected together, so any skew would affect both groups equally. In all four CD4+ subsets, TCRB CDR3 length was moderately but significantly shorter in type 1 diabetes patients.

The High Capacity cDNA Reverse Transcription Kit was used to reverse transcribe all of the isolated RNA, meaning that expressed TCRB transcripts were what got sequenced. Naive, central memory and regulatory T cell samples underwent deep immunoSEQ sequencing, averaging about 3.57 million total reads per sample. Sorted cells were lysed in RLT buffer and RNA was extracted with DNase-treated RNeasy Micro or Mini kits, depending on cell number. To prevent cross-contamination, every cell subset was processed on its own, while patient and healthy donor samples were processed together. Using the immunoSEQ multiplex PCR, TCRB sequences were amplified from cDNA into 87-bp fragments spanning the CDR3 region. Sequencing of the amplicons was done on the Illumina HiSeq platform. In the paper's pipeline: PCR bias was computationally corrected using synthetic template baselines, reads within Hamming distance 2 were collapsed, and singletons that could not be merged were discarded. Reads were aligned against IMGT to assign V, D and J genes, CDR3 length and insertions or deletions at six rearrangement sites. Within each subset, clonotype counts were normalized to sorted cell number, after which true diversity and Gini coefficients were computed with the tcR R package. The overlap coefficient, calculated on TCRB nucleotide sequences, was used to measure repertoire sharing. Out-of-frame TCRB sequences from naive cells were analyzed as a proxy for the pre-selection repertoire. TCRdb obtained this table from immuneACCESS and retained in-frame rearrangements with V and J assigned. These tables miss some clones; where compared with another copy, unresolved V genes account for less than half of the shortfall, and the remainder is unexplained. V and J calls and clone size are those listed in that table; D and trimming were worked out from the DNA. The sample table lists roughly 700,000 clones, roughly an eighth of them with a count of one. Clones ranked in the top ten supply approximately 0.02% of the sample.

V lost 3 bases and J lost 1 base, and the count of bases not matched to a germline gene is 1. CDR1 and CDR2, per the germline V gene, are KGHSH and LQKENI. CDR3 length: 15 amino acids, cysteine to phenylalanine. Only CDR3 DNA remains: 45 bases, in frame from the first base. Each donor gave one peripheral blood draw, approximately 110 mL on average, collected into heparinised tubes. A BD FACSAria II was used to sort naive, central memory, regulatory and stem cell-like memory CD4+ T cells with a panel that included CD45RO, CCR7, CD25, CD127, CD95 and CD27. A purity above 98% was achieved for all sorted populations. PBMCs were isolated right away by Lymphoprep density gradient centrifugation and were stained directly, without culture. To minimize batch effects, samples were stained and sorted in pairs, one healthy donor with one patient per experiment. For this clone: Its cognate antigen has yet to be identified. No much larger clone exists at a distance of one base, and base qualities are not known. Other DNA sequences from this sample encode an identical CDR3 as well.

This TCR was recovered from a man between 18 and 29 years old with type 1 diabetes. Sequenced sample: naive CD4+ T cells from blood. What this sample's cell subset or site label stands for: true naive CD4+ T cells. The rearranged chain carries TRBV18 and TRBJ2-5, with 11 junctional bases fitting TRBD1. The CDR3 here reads CASSPGTGGQETQYF. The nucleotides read TGTGCCAGCTCACCGGGGACAGGGGGCCAAGAGACCCAGTACTTC.